These T cell receptor beta chains were read from a single sample in a study of high-grade serous ovarian cancer treatment subgroups. TCRdb's table, derived via immunoSEQ multiplex PCR, lists solely in-frame clones and lacks some. Among around 15,000 clones listed, 86% were seen once. Sequences were obtained from tumor tissue. The receptors derive from a human donor with high-grade serous ovarian cancer. The CDR3 runs from the conserved cysteine through the conserved F or W. D genes are given only for firm matches. Size is omitted from some rows. Given values are once, few, many or a class for expanded clones.

V gene	J gene	clone size	D gene	CDR3 protein	CDR3 DNA
TRBV4-1	TRBJ2-1	-	TRBD2	CASSQDRSGGAHEQFF	TGCGCCAGCAGCCAAGATCGAAGCGGGGGGGCACATGAGCAGTTCTTC
TRBV11-3	TRBJ2-1	-	-	CASSDLFTSSYNEQFF	TGTGCCAGCAGCGATTTATTTACAAGCTCCTACAATGAGCAGTTCTTC
TRBV10-2	TRBJ2-1	-	-	CASSEGVNEQFF	TGCGCCAGCAGTGAGGGTGTCAATGAGCAGTTCTTC
TRBV14	TRBJ2-7	-	-	CASSQGTTPGQYF	TGTGCCAGCAGCCAAGGCACTACCCCCGGGCAGTACTTC
TRBV19	TRBJ1-5	-	-	CASSISSGNSNQPQHF	TGTGCCAGTAGTATCAGTTCAGGGAATAGCAATCAGCCCCAGCATTTT
TRBV5-1	TRBJ2-5	-	TRBD2	CASSYGLVGETQYF	TGCGCCAGCAGCTACGGACTAGTTGGGGAGACCCAGTACTTC
TRBV7-9	TRBJ1-4	once	TRBD1	CASSPHWYRGATNEKLFF	TGTGCCAGCAGCCCCCATTGGTACAGGGGAGCAACTAATGAAAAACTGTTTTTT
TRBV6-5	TRBJ2-4	-	TRBD2	CASSYGAGENIQYF	TGTGCCAGCAGTTACGGGGCGGGGGAAAACATTCAGTACTTC
TRBV27	TRBJ1-6	few	-	CASSSRGGPDSPLHF	TGTGCCAGCAGCAGCCGGGGGGGCCCGGATTCACCCCTCCACTTT
TRBV6-1	TRBJ1-6	-	-	CASSEAPGDGNSPLHF	TGTGCCAGCAGTGAAGCGCCAGGCGACGGAAATTCACCCCTCCACTTT
TRBV5-1	TRBJ2-5	-	TRBD1	CASSRQGATETQYF	TGCGCCAGCAGCCGACAGGGGGCGACGGAGACCCAGTACTTC
TRBV13	TRBJ2-3	-	-	CASSLGLEADTQYF	TGTGCCAGCAGCTTAGGCCTGGAGGCAGATACGCAGTATTTT
TRBV2	TRBJ1-3	-	-	CASSEFGVGGFGNTIYF	TGTGCCAGCAGTGAATTTGGTGTAGGAGGGTTTGGAAACACCATATATTTT
TRBV15	TRBJ2-7	-	TRBD2	CATSNSGARLNF	TGTGCCACCAGCAATAGCGGGGCTCGTCTGAACTTC
TRBV5-1	TRBJ2-2	-	TRBD2	CASSKSGANTGELFF	TGCGCCAGCAGCAAAAGCGGGGCGAACACCGGGGAGCTGTTTTTT
TRBV4-1	TRBJ1-4	-	-	CASSQSGLPNEKLFF	TGCGCCAGCAGCCAATCGGGCCTGCCTAATGAAAAACTGTTTTTT
TRBV5-6	TRBJ1-2	-	TRBD1	CASSRGQGYGYTF	TGTGCCAGCAGCCGTGGACAGGGCTATGGCTACACCTTC
TRBV7-2	TRBJ2-7	-	-	CASSPGVGEQYF	TGTGCCAGCAGCCCAGGGGTTGGCGAGCAGTACTTC
TRBV5-5	TRBJ1-4	-	-	CASSSQGLNEKLFF	TGTGCCAGCAGCTCACAGGGTCTGAATGAAAAACTGTTTTTT
TRBV28	TRBJ1-2	once	-	CASSLNGGAGGYTF	TGTGCCAGCAGTTTAAATGGGGGCGCGGGTGGCTACACCTTC
TRBV6-1	TRBJ1-4	-	-	CASSEAAGGKLFF	TGTGCCAGCAGTGAAGCCGCGGGTGGCAAACTGTTTTTT
TRBV7-9	TRBJ2-3	-	-	CASSWTPDTQYF	TGTGCCAGCAGCTGGACTCCAGATACGCAGTATTTT
TRBV9	TRBJ1-1	-	-	CASSVGLFGGGTEAFF	TGTGCCAGCAGCGTAGGTTTGTTCGGGGGAGGAACTGAAGCTTTCTTT
TRBV6-6	TRBJ1-2	-	-	CASSYSSLESTGYTF	TGTGCCAGCAGTTACTCGAGTCTAGAATCTACCGGCTACACCTTC
TRBV5-1	TRBJ2-1	-	TRBD2	CASSANPGLAGEDEQFF	TGCGCCAGCAGCGCAAACCCGGGACTAGCGGGGGAAGATGAGCAGTTCTTC
TRBV5-1	TRBJ2-2	-	-	CASSLGLTRTGELFF	TGCGCCAGCAGCTTGGGTCTAACCCGCACCGGGGAGCTGTTTTTT
TRBV5-6	TRBJ2-7	-	-	CASSLSGEQYF	TGTGCCAGCAGCTTGAGCGGAGAGCAGTACTTC
TRBV30	TRBJ2-5	-	-	CAWSTGWATQYF	TGTGCCTGGAGTACAGGGTGGGCGACCCAGTACTTC
TRBV30	TRBJ2-2	-	TRBD1	CAWSVRLGTGGTGELFF	TGTGCCTGGAGTGTCCGTTTGGGGACAGGGGGCACCGGGGAGCTGTTTTTT
TRBV30	TRBJ2-3	-	-	CAWQPTDTQYF	TGTGCCTGGCAGCCAACAGATACGCAGTATTTT
TRBV7-7	TRBJ2-1	-	-	CASSLSSRHNEQFF	TGTGCCAGCAGCTTAAGTAGCAGACACAATGAGCAGTTCTTC
TRBV6-1	TRBJ2-5	few	-	CASSEEGGNVETQYF	TGTGCCAGCAGTGAAGAAGGGGGGAACGTTGAGACCCAGTACTTC
TRBV19	TRBJ2-7	-	-	CASSIRQGGYEQYF	TGTGCCAGTAGTATACGGCAGGGCGGCTACGAGCAGTACTTC
TRBV19	TRBJ2-5	-	-	CASSGGETQYF	TGTGCCAGTAGTGGCGGAGAGACCCAGTACTTC
TRBV7-2	TRBJ2-7	-	-	CASSIKGGGGYEQYF	TGTGCCAGCAGCATCAAAGGCGGGGGCGGGTACGAGCAGTACTTC
TRBV5-6	TRBJ2-5	-	TRBD1	CASSLPGQGLETQYF	TGTGCCAGCAGCTTGCCGGGACAGGGGTTGGAGACCCAGTACTTC
TRBV6-5	TRBJ2-5	-	-	CASSYGGNEETQYF	TGTGCCAGCAGTTACGGAGGAAATGAAGAGACCCAGTACTTC
TRBV10-1	TRBJ2-1	-	-	CASSEGRSGYNEQFF	TGCGCCAGCAGTGAAGGCAGGTCGGGATACAATGAGCAGTTCTTC
TRBV5-8	TRBJ2-7	-	-	CASSLDSGALYEQYF	TGTGCCAGCAGCTTGGATTCAGGGGCCCTCTACGAGCAGTACTTC
TRBV28	TRBJ2-7	-	TRBD1	CASSSGTGVDEQYF	TGTGCCAGCAGTTCCGGGACAGGGGTAGACGAGCAGTACTTC